Listed below are T cell receptor beta chains from one sample, sequenced in a study of shared clonotypes between healthy human individuals. Generated by immunoSEQ multiplex PCR, the TCRdb table keeps only in-frame clones and is missing some. The table records about 590,000 clones, roughly 96% of them present only once. What was sequenced was naive CD8+ T cells sorted from blood. Receptors originate from a woman aged 25 to 39 in good health. Each CDR3 is given with its conserved first and last residue. A D gene is named only where the DNA matches it firmly. Part of the rows lack a size; the others show once, few, many or a class for expanded clones.

-	-	TRBV28	TRBJ2-1	CASGLGKAYNEQFF	TGTGCCAGCGGGCTGGGAAAGGCGTACAATGAGCAGTTCTTC
-	TRBD2	TRBV5-5	TRBJ2-3	CASSLHNLAGLDTQYF	TGTGCCAGCAGCTTGCATAATCTAGCGGGTTTAGATACGCAGTATTTT
-	-	TRBV11-2	TRBJ2-6	CASSLVGANVLTF	TGTGCCAGCAGCTTAGTAGGGGCCAACGTCCTGACTTTC
-	-	TRBV4-1	TRBJ1-1	CASSQSGVDSNTEAFF	TGCGCCAGCAGCCAAAGTGGGGTGGACTCGAACACTGAAGCTTTCTTT
once	TRBD2	TRBV27	TRBJ2-2	CASSFLGTSGRSGTGELFF	TGTGCCAGCAGTTTTCTTGGGACTAGCGGGAGATCGGGGACCGGGGAGCTGTTTTTT
-	-	TRBV13	TRBJ2-7	CASSPGPSGAHEQYF	TGTGCCAGCAGCCCCGGTCCCTCCGGGGCCCACGAGCAGTACTTC
-	-	TRBV19	TRBJ2-7	CASSGDGAYEQYF	TGTGCCAGTAGTGGGGACGGAGCCTACGAGCAGTACTTC
once	-	TRBV29-1	TRBJ2-7	CSVAGTPYEQYF	TGCAGCGTTGCCGGGACTCCATACGAGCAGTACTTC
-	-	TRBV28	TRBJ2-7	CASSSQTPDGQYNYEQYF	TGTGCCAGCAGTTCCCAAACCCCGGACGGACAATACAATTACGAGCAGTACTTC
-	TRBD1	TRBV13	TRBJ2-1	CASSPRDRSSYNEQFF	TGTGCCAGCAGCCCCCGGGACAGAAGCTCCTACAATGAGCAGTTCTTC
-	-	TRBV28	TRBJ1-4	CASSSPDRTYEKLFF	TGTGCCAGCAGTTCACCAGACAGAACCTATGAAAAACTGTTTTTT
-	-	TRBV11-1	TRBJ2-2	CASSRGPDPGELFF	TGTGCCAGCAGCCGAGGGCCCGACCCCGGGGAGCTGTTTTTT
-	-	TRBV27	TRBJ2-1	CASSGGPGSYNEQFF	TGTGCCAGCAGCGGGGGGCCGGGGTCCTACAATGAGCAGTTCTTC
-	-	TRBV27	TRBJ1-2	CASSLFGSPYGYTF	TGTGCCAGCAGTTTATTTGGGAGCCCCTATGGCTACACCTTC
few	-	TRBV7-9	TRBJ2-5	CASSLYSQETQYF	TGTGCCAGCAGCTTATACAGCCAAGAGACCCAGTACTTC
-	-	TRBV2	TRBJ1-3	CASSEYHGNTIYF	TGTGCCAGCAGTGAATACCATGGAAACACCATATATTTT
-	TRBD1	TRBV28	TRBJ2-7	CASSSRKVQRTGSYEQYF	TGTGCCAGCAGTTCGCGGAAGGTACAAAGGACAGGGTCCTACGAGCAGTACTTC
-	-	TRBV29-1	TRBJ1-1	CSVWGDLEAFF	TGCAGCGTTTGGGGGGATCTGGAAGCTTTCTTT
-	-	TRBV15	TRBJ2-1	CATSIWTRRNEQFF	TGTGCCACCAGCATATGGACCAGAAGGAATGAGCAGTTCTTC
-	-	TRBV27	TRBJ1-2	CASRQGVTYGYTF	TGTGCCAGCAGGCAAGGGGTTACCTATGGCTACACCTTC
once	-	TRBV27	TRBJ2-2	CASIRTGSGTGELFF	TGTGCCAGCATTCGGACCGGGTCGGGCACCGGGGAGCTGTTTTTT
-	-	TRBV7-8	TRBJ2-7	CASSLVRQGDYEQYF	TGTGCCAGCAGCTTAGTTCGCCAGGGAGATTACGAGCAGTACTTC
-	-	TRBV28	TRBJ1-4	CASSAGQFGATNEKLFF	TGTGCCAGCAGTGCCGGACAGTTCGGTGCAACTAATGAAAAACTGTTTTTT
-	-	TRBV5-4	TRBJ1-1	CASSWGGGRRTEAFF	TGTGCCAGCAGCTGGGGAGGGGGGCGACGGACTGAAGCTTTCTTT
-	-	TRBV29-1	TRBJ2-1	CSGIIPFAGSTSYNEQFF	TGCAGCGGTATAATCCCCTTTGCGGGGTCCACCTCCTACAATGAGCAGTTCTTC
few	TRBD1	TRBV4-1	TRBJ1-1	CASSQEGQRNTEAFF	TGCGCCAGCAGCCAAGAGGGACAGCGGAACACTGAAGCTTTCTTT
once	-	TRBV6-5	TRBJ2-1	CASSSGGGSIGEQFF	TGTGCCAGCAGTTCCGGCGGCGGGTCGATCGGTGAGCAGTTCTTC
-	TRBD1	TRBV27	TRBJ2-7	CASSHGQGSRQDEQYF	TGTGCCAGCAGTCACGGACAGGGCAGCCGTCAAGACGAGCAGTACTTC
-	-	TRBV7-2	TRBJ1-1	CASSLAPTEYNTEAFF	TGTGCCAGCAGCTTAGCCCCAACTGAGTACAACACTGAAGCTTTCTTT
once	TRBD1	TRBV14	TRBJ2-1	CASSQSRGSSYNEQFF	TGTGCCAGCAGCCAATCCAGGGGGAGCTCCTACAATGAGCAGTTCTTC
-	-	TRBV7-9	TRBJ2-5	CASSPRDPKYQETQYF	TGTGCCAGCAGCCCCCGGGACCCTAAGTACCAAGAGACCCAGTACTTC
once	-	TRBV9	TRBJ2-1	CASSDGSWNEQFF	TGTGCCAGCAGCGACGGGAGTTGGAATGAGCAGTTCTTC
-	-	TRBV19	TRBJ1-4	CASTVMTGGGEKLFF	TGTGCCAGTACCGTCATGACAGGAGGAGGTGAAAAACTGTTTTTT
-	TRBD2	TRBV4-1	TRBJ2-1	CASSPGGASGRASNFMEQFF	TGCGCCAGCAGCCCAGGAGGCGCTAGCGGGAGGGCGAGTAATTTTATGGAGCAGTTCTTC
-	-	TRBV27	TRBJ1-5	CASAPGGGVNQPQHF	TGTGCCAGCGCTCCCGGGGGGGGCGTAAATCAGCCCCAGCATTTT
-	-	TRBV27	TRBJ1-5	CASAQGSLQPQHF	TGTGCCAGCGCACAGGGCTCCCTTCAGCCCCAGCATTTT
once	-	TRBV7-9	TRBJ2-2	CASSAPEGSPGELFF	TGTGCCAGCAGCGCTCCCGAAGGATCCCCCGGGGAGCTGTTTTTT
-	TRBD2	TRBV5-5	TRBJ2-7	CASSLEFGLAGIYEQYF	TGTGCCAGCAGCCTAGAATTCGGACTAGCGGGAATCTACGAGCAGTACTTC
-	-	TRBV27	TRBJ2-7	CASSFGIYYEQYF	TGTGCCAGCAGTTTTGGGATATACTACGAGCAGTACTTC
-	TRBD2	TRBV28	TRBJ2-7	CASSSRTSGSYEQYF	TGTGCCAGCAGTTCCCGGACTAGCGGCTCCTACGAGCAGTACTTC
-	TRBD2	TRBV7-9	TRBJ2-3	CASSLVPGAGGGTDTQYF	TGTGCCAGCAGCTTAGTCCCCGGGGCGGGAGGCGGCACAGATACGCAGTATTTT
-	-	TRBV28	TRBJ1-5	CASSLTGNNQPQHF	TGTGCCAGCAGTCTTACAGGGAACAATCAGCCCCAGCATTTT
-	-	TRBV30	TRBJ2-2	CAWSVGAGELFF	TGTGCCTGGAGTGTAGGCGCCGGGGAGCTGTTTTTT
-	-	TRBV28	TRBJ2-1	CASSPTSNEQFF	TGTGCCAGCAGTCCTACTAGCAATGAGCAGTTCTTC
once	-	TRBV6-1	TRBJ2-7	CASRSGLTSYEQYF	TGTGCCAGCAGGAGCGGACTGACGTCCTACGAGCAGTACTTC
-	TRBD1	TRBV7-9	TRBJ1-2	CASSPRTGGFYGYTF	TGTGCCAGCAGCCCGCGGACAGGGGGCTTTTATGGCTACACCTTC
-	-	TRBV2	TRBJ2-1	CASSVGLPGEQFF	TGTGCCAGCAGTGTAGGGTTACCTGGGGAGCAGTTCTTC
once	TRBD1	TRBV9	TRBJ1-2	CASSGVDLGTGDDNYGYTF	TGTGCCAGCAGCGGGGTAGACCTCGGGACAGGGGATGATAACTATGGCTACACCTTC
once	-	TRBV27	TRBJ2-6	CASSPAGANVLTF	TGTGCCAGCAGTCCGGCTGGGGCCAACGTCCTGACTTTC
-	-	TRBV7-6	TRBJ2-7	CASSLGPFSYEQYF	TGTGCCAGCAGCTTGGGTCCCTTCTCCTACGAGCAGTACTTC
-	TRBD1	TRBV28	TRBJ1-5	CASSNTGGSNQPQHF	TGTGCCAGCAGTAACACAGGGGGGAGCAATCAGCCCCAGCATTTT
-	TRBD2	TRBV13	TRBJ2-1	CASSFTTSGRNEQFF	TGTGCCAGCAGCTTTACTACTAGCGGGAGAAATGAGCAGTTCTTC
-	-	TRBV23-1	TRBJ2-1	CASSHREGQEGNEQFF	TGCGCCAGCAGTCACAGAGAGGGGCAGGAAGGCAATGAGCAGTTCTTC